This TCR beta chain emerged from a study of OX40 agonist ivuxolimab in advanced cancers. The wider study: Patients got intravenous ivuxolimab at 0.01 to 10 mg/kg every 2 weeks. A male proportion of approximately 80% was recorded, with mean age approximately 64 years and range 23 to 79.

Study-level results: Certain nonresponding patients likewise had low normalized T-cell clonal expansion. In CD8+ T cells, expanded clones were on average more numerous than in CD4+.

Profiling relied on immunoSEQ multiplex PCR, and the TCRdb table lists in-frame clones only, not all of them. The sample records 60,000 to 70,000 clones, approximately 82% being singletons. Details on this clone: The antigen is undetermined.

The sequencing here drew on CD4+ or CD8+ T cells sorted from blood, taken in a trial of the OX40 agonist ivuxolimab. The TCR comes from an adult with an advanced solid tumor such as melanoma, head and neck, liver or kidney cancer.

The CDR3 sequence is CASSLLVPDTQYF. Written as DNA, the CDR3 is TGTGCCAGCAGCCTTTTGGTCCCAGATACGCAGTATTTT. The V call is TRBV7-9, the J call TRBJ2-3; D call uncertain. CDR1 SEHNR and CDR2 FQNEAQ come from the germline V gene (reference sequence). The V gene lost 5 bases and the J gene lost 4 bases, with 10 bases spanning the gap. This CDR3 has 13 residues.